Listed here are 10 T cell receptor beta chains from one sample, sequenced in a study of T cells in Graves' hyperthyroidism and ophthalmopathy. Amplification targeted TCR beta CDR3 regions from RNA transcripts. HTBI primers were used for first-round RT-PCR of the TCR CDR3. TCRdb re-analysed the multiplex PCR reads in MiXCR, keeping a single row per CDR3 protein. In the table there are about 500,000 distinct CDR3 sequences, 15% to 20% of which are singletons. Sequenced: blood. All receptors derive from a woman in her twenties or thirties with Graves' ophthalmopathy.

A few counts support this clonotype. The rearrangement uses TRBV12-3 or TRBV12-4 and TRBJ2-2; 13 bases align to TRBD2. The V and J ends lost 6 bases and 5 bases, in that order; junction bases with no gene match: 6. The CDR3 is 16 residues long. The CDR3 DNA sequence: TGTGCCAGCAGATCCGGGACTAGCGGGATGACCGGGGAGCTGTTTTTT. This translates into CASRSGTSGMTGELFF.

This clonotype was seen only a few times. The rearrangement joins TRBV4-1 to TRBJ1-6, with TRBD1 as a possible D gene (5 bases). Germline V gene data show CDR1 as MGHRA and CDR2 as YSYEKL. The CDR3 has 15 residues. Trimming took off 0 bases at V and 7 bases at J, with 10 bases between the two ends. The CDR3 sequence: CASSQDAGLNSPLHF. The CDR3 nucleotides read TGCGCCAGCAGCCAAGATGCAGGGCTCAATTCACCCCTCCACTTT.

At least ten counts were recorded for this clonotype. The chain has TRBV7-2 and TRBJ1-2, with D possibly being TRBD1 (5 bases). The V end lost 5 bases, the J end lost 0 bases, and 13 bases lay between the germline ends. Per the germline V gene, CDR1 is SGHTA and CDR2 is FQGNSA. The CDR3 is 15 residues long. Here the CDR3 reads CASSEGRGSNYGYTF. CDR3 DNA sequence: TGTGCCAGCAGCGAGGGGCGGGGATCTAACTATGGCTACACCTTC.

The V and J genes are TRBV29-1 and TRBJ1-1; D is perhaps TRBD1 (5 bases). V was shortened by 1 base and J by 6 bases, with 6 bases between the two germline ends. The CDR3 sequence is 11 residues long. Germline V gene data show CDR1 as SQVTM and CDR2 as ANQGSEA. CDR3 nucleotide sequence: TGCAGCGTTGAAGTAGGGGCTGAAGCTTTCTTT. As protein: CSVEVGAEAFF. Looking up the rest from reference TRBV29-1 and TRBJ1-1 gives the full variable domain: SAVISQKPSRDICQRGTSLTIQCQVDSQVTMMFWYRQQPGQSLTLIATANQGSEATYESGFVIDKFPISRPNLTFSTLTVSNMSPEDSSIYLCSVEVGAEAFFGQGTRLTVV.

This clonotype was counted at least ten times. An end of the junction differs from the germline gene, which may be a read error. The chain recombines TRBV7-7 with TRBJ2-2; D unclear. The CDR3 consists of 14 residues. Germline values: CDR1 SSHAT, CDR2 FNYEAQ (reference sequence). The CDR3 is CASSLVGNTGELFF. Written as DNA, the CDR3 is TGTGCTAGCAGCTTAGTAGGGAACACCGGGGAGCTGTTTTTT.

The sample holds many counts of this clonotype. The chain carries TRBV5-1 and TRBJ1-1; D is unclear. This CDR3 contains 14 residues. The germline V gene has CDR1 SGHRS and CDR2 YFSETQ. Deletions cut 1 base from V and 4 bases from J, with 11 bases between. The CDR3 bases are TGCGCCAGCAGCTTGAACGGAGAACCCACTGAAGCTTTCTTT. Amino acid sequence: CASSLNGEPTEAFF.

The chain joins TRBV6-5 to TRBJ2-1; D is perhaps TRBD1 (6 bases). The CDR3 is made up of 15 amino acids. Germline V gene data show CDR1 as MNHEY and CDR2 as SVGAGI. V shed 5 bases and J shed 0 bases, with 11 bases lying between them. As DNA, the CDR3 is TGTGCCAGCAGTCACACAGGGAACTCCTACAATGAGCAGTTCTTC. Translating gives CASSHTGNSYNEQFF.

As concerns this clonotype: The CDR3 end shows no conserved phenylalanine or tryptophan, and so a read error is likely. The V gene is TRBV5-6, the J gene TRBJ2-7; 7 bases agree with TRBD1. CDR1 and CDR2 (germline): SGHDT, YYEEEE. The CDR3 has 16 residues. Germline trimming cut 4 bases from V and 0 bases from J; bases unmatched to any gene: 10. In DNA form, the CDR3 reads TGTGCCAGCAGCCCGCTCCGGGACAGCAGCTCCTACGAGCAGTACCTC. Its translation: CASSPLRDSSSYEQYL.

This clonotype was seen a few times. V is TRBV29-1 and J is TRBJ2-7; 7 bases agree with TRBD2. CDR1 and CDR2 from the germline V gene are SQVTM and ANQGSEA. The CDR3 totals 12 residues. The trim removed 3 bases at V and 1 base at J, leaving 0 bases unmatched. CDR3 in DNA: TGCAGCGTTGACGGGGGGTCCTACGAGCAGTACTTC. Translation gives CSVDGGSYEQYF.

Only a few counts were recorded for this clonotype. The CDR3 region is CASSLGHSNEQFF. CDR3 bases: TGTGCCAGCAGCTTGGGACACTCTAATGAGCAGTTCTTC. V is TRBV7-9 and J is TRBJ2-1; D may be TRBD1 (6 bases). The CDR3 length is 13 residues. Germline V lookup: CDR1 SEHNR, CDR2 FQNEAQ (reference sequence). V was clipped by 3 bases and J by 7 bases, with 10 bases between them.